This TCR beta chain stems from a study of blood T cells in healthy people across ages. General observations from the study: Unknown donor CMV status possibly confounded expanded clonotype changes.

The trim removed 7 bases at V and 4 bases at J, leaving 4 bases unmatched. CDR1 SEHNR and CDR2 FQNEAQ come from the germline V gene (reference sequence). The CDR3 extends over 13 amino acids. The authors ran a second PCR of about 6 to 11 cycles using a sample-barcoded 5' primer and a J-beta primer mix. In TCRdb, the 5' RACE reads were re-called with MiXCR into one record per CDR3 protein. The sample contains 700,000 to 1,000,000 distinct CDR3 sequences, around 42% of which appear only once. The table lists this clonotype with a few counts. No antigen is known for it. This chain joins TRBV7-9 and TRBJ2-5; 9 positions match TRBD2. Sequenced sample: blood. This TCR was sampled from a man between 60 and 70 years old in good health. The CDR3 bases are TGTGCCAGCACCGCGGGGGGGCGAGAGACCCAGTACTTC. The encoded protein is CASTAGGRETQYF. Looking up the rest from reference TRBV7-9 and TRBJ2-5 gives the full variable domain: DTGVSQNPRHKITKRGQNVTFRCDPISEHNRLYWYRQTLGQGPEFLTYFQNEAQLEKSRLLSDRFSAERPKGSFSTLEIQRTEQGDSAMYLCASTAGGRETQYFGPGTRLLVL.